One sample yielded the 17 T cell receptor beta chains listed below, sequenced in a study of blood T cell repertoires in COVID-19. Only in-frame clones appear in the TCRdb table, and some are missing; sequencing was by immunoSEQ multiplex PCR. The sample yields about 100,000 clones, around 90% seen once. The sample was peripheral blood. The receptors were sampled from a man between 65 and 85 years old with acute or convalescent COVID-19.

This chain connects TRBV11-2 to TRBJ2-3; 12 bases are shared with TRBD2. V lost 4 bases and J lost 0; bases outside the gene matches: 5. CDR3 size: 17 residues. CDR1 and CDR2 from the germline V gene are SGHAT and FQNNGV. This chain's CDR3 is CASSYRLAGASTDTQYF. In DNA, the CDR3 is TGTGCCAGCAGCTACCGACTAGCGGGGGCGAGCACAGATACGCAGTATTTT.

The V and J genes are TRBV4-2 and TRBJ1-1; TRBD1 matches 10 bases. Germline values: CDR1 LGHNA, CDR2 YNFKEQ. This CDR3 spans 15 amino acids. Germline trimming cut 0 bases from V and 5 bases from J; bases unmatched to any gene: 3. CDR3 protein: CASSQEWTGGTEAFF. The CDR3 DNA is TGTGCCAGCAGCCAAGAGTGGACAGGGGGAACTGAAGCTTTCTTT.

The V and J genes are TRBV28 and TRBJ2-6; 8 bases match TRBD1. The CDR3 consists of 13 residues. Germline V gene data show CDR1 as MDHEN and CDR2 as SYDVKM. The ends lost 4 bases at V and 9 bases at J; junction bases unmatched: 2. The CDR3 nucleotides read TGTGCCAGCAGTTGGACAGGGATCAACGTCCTGACTTTC. It is translated as CASSWTGINVLTF.

The rearrangement joins TRBV27 to TRBJ2-1; 10 bases match TRBD1. The germline CDR1 and CDR2 sequences are MNHEY and SMNVEV (reference sequence). The J segment lost 7 bases and the V segment lost 6 bases, leaving 3 bases of the junction unmatched. This CDR3 contains 13 residues. The DNA for the CDR3 is TGTGCCAGCAGGACAGGGGGCGGGAATGAGCAGTTCTTC. Amino acid sequence: CASRTGGGNEQFF.

This chain links TRBV7-2 with TRBJ1-1; TRBD1 matches at 8 bases. Trimming at V came to 5 bases and at J to 9 bases, leaving 14 bases not matched to a gene. The CDR3 has 15 residues. CDR1 is SGHTA and CDR2 is FQGNSA in the germline V gene. The CDR3 region has the DNA TGTGCCAGCAGCGGACAGGGTTTTGGGCAAACTAAAGCTTTCTTT. As protein: CASSGQGFGQTKAFF.

This chain joins TRBV10-3 and TRBJ1-1; D possibly corresponds to TRBD1 (6 bases). Germline CDR1 ENHRY, CDR2 SYGVKD. The ends were cut back, 6 bases at V and 7 bases at J, with 15 bases in the middle. The CDR3 has 13 amino acids. CDR3: CAIRAGGGVEAFF. The CDR3 bases are TGTGCCATCAGGGCCGGGGGGGGCGTTGAAGCTTTCTTT.

In nucleotides, the CDR3 is TGTGCCAGCAGTTCCGGACTTACAATGGGCAATCAGCCCCAGCATTTT. Translation: CASSSGLTMGNQPQHF. This chain uses TRBV28 with TRBJ1-5; no reliable D call. Germline loops: CDR1 MDHEN, CDR2 SYDVKM. This CDR3 comprises 16 residues. V lost 4 bases and J lost 2, with 15 bases in between.

J is TRBJ1-1 and V is TRBV6-5; D possibly corresponds to TRBD1 (6 bases). The CDR3 loop spans 14 amino acids. Germline CDR1 reads MNHEY; CDR2 reads SVGAGI. V lost 2 bases and J 1 base, leaving 8 bases between the germline ends. CDR3 nucleotides: TGTGCCAGCAGTTACGGACAGCCGAACACTGAAGCTTTCTTT. It encodes CASSYGQPNTEAFF.

The chain carries TRBV18 and TRBJ1-4; TRBD1 matches 9 bases. The length of the CDR3 is 14 residues. In germline, CDR1 is KGHSH, CDR2 LQKENI. Germline trimming cut 4 bases from V and 6 bases from J; bases unmatched to any gene: 3. The CDR3 loop reads CASSLTGGDEKLFF. The CDR3 bases are TGTGCCAGCTCACTGACAGGGGGGGATGAAAAACTGTTTTTT.

This clone was observed once. The V call is TRBV7-9, the J call TRBJ1-4, with 8 bases lining up with TRBD1. The CDR3 runs 16 residues. Trimming took 5 bases from V and 6 from J; bases not matched to a gene: 11. Germline V gene lookup returns CDR1 SEHNR and CDR2 FQNEAQ (reference sequence). DNA for the CDR3: TGTGCCAGCAGCCCCGGACAGGGATCCGTTTATGAAAAACTGTTTTTT. This translates into CASSPGQGSVYEKLFF. Drawing the rest from reference TRBV7-9 and TRBJ1-4, the complete variable domain is DTGVSQNPRHKITKRGQNVTFRCDPISEHNRLYWYRQTLGQGPEFLTYFQNEAQLEKSRLLSDRFSAERPKGSFSTLEIQRTEQGDSAMYLCASSPGQGSVYEKLFFGSGTQLSVL.

The rearrangement links TRBV6-5 to TRBJ1-3; D not certain. Germline V gene sequence: CDR1 MNHEY, CDR2 SVGAGI. The CDR3 loop spans 15 amino acids. Trimming cost V 8 bases and J 0 bases, with 14 bases left between them. The CDR3 is CASEEGGSSGNTIYF. DNA for the CDR3: TGTGCCAGCGAGGAAGGAGGGAGCTCTGGAAACACCATATATTTT.

This rearrangement joins TRBV27 to TRBJ2-7; no clear D gene. The V gene's germline CDR1 is MNHEY and CDR2 SMNVEV (reference sequence). V lost 8 bases, J lost 4 bases, and 12 bases lay in between. The CDR3 has 12 residues. CDR3 residues: CASPLPRYEQYF. The CDR3 nucleotides read TGTGCCAGCCCCCTACCTAGATACGAGCAGTACTTC.

The J gene is TRBJ2-1, the V gene TRBV6-1, with TRBD2 identical over 14 bases. Germline CDR1 is MNHNS and CDR2 is SASEGT. The CDR3 extends over 17 amino acids. V lost 4 bases and J lost 0; bases outside the gene matches: 2. In nucleotides, the CDR3 is TGTGCCAGCAGTGGACTAGCGGGGGGGAGCTCCTACAATGAGCAGTTCTTC. Translating gives CASSGLAGGSSYNEQFF.

The chain joins TRBV18 to TRBJ1-2, with unresolved D. This CDR3 spans 14 amino acids. Germline V lookup: CDR1 KGHSH, CDR2 LQKENI. Trimming removed 3 bases from V and 4 bases from J, with 12 bases in between. CDR3 DNA sequence: TGTGCCAGCTCACCCGGCGGTGACTCCTATGGCTACACCTTC. It codes for CASSPGGDSYGYTF.

Here the CDR3 reads CASSFTTSGRFTSYEQYF. The CDR3 DNA reads TGTGCCAGCTCCTTCACAACTAGCGGGCGATTTACATCCTACGAGCAGTACTTC. The chain links TRBV18 to TRBJ2-7; 9 nucleotides agree with TRBD2. CDR3 length equals 18 residues. The germline gives CDR1 KGHSH, CDR2 LQKENI. J lost 1 base, V lost 6 bases, and 16 bases had no gene match.

The chain carries TRBV4-1 and TRBJ1-5, with 9 bases aligning to TRBD1. Losses at the gene ends were 0 bases for V and 10 bases for J; bases not matched to a gene: 7. The CDR3 is made up of 15 amino acids. Germline loops: CDR1 MGHRA, CDR2 YSYEKL. The CDR3 reads CASSQDGTGPGPQHF. The CDR3 nucleotides read TGCGCCAGCAGCCAAGACGGGACAGGGCCCGGTCCCCAGCATTTT.

The rearrangement links TRBV2 to TRBJ2-5; 11 positions agree with TRBD2. Looked up from germline, CDR1 is SNHLY and CDR2 is FYNNEI. The CDR3 runs 15 residues. The V and J ends lost 7 bases and 4 bases, in that order; junction bases with no gene match: 8. The CDR3 loop is CASTRRGTSGETQYF. DNA for the CDR3: TGTGCCAGCACCCGGCGGGGGACTAGCGGAGAGACCCAGTACTTC. The full variable domain, with the rest looked up from reference TRBV2 and TRBJ2-5, is EPEVTQTPSHQVTQMGQEVILRCVPISNHLYFYWYRQILGQKVEFLVSFYNNEISEKSEIFDDQFSVERPDGSNFTLKIRSTKLEDSAMYFCASTRRGTSGETQYFGPGTRLLVL.